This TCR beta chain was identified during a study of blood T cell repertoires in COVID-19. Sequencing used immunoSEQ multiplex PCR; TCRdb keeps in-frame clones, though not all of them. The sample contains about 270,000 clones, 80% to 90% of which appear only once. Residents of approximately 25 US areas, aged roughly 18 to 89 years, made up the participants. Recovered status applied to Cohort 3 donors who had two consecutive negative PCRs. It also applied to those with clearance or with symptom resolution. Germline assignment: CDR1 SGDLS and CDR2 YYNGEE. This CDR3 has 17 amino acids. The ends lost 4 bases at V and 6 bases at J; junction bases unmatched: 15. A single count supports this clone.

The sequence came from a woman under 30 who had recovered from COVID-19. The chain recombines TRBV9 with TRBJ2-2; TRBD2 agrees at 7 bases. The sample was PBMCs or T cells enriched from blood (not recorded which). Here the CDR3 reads CASSPFSSGVLPGELFF. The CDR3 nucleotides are TGTGCCAGCAGCCCGTTCTCTAGCGGCGTCCTCCCCGGGGAGCTGTTTTTT.